The 27 T cell receptor beta chains presented below share a single source sample, sequenced in a study. Profiling relied on immunoSEQ multiplex PCR, and the TCRdb table lists in-frame clones only, not all of them. The sample contains some 68,000 clones, roughly 95% of which appear only once. Sequenced sample: PBMCs. Source of these receptors: a man between 40 and 49 years old with rheumatoid arthritis.

The V call is TRBV28, the J call TRBJ1-2; maybe TRBD1 (5 bases). From germline, CDR1 is MDHEN and CDR2 SYDVKM. The ends were cut back, 8 bases at V and 4 bases at J, with 11 bases in the middle. This CDR3 has 12 amino acids. This CDR3 is CASHLGTYGYTF. The CDR3, as DNA: TGTGCCAGCCACCTAGGGACCTATGGCTACACCTTC.

This clone came up once. The chain uses TRBV2 and TRBJ2-1; 8 bases fit TRBD1. The trim removed 5 bases at V and 4 bases at J, leaving 4 bases unmatched. Germline V gene lookup returns CDR1 SNHLY and CDR2 FYNNEI. The CDR3 covers 14 residues. CDR3 sequence: CASSLRQGYNEQFF. CDR3 DNA: TGTGCCAGCAGTCTCAGACAGGGGTACAATGAGCAGTTCTTC.

V is TRBV9 and J is TRBJ2-3, with 13 nucleotides matching TRBD2. The CDR3 spans 16 residues. Germline values: CDR1 SGDLS, CDR2 YYNGEE. J was trimmed by 7 bases and V by 3 bases; bases with no gene match: 8. The CDR3 DNA sequence: TGTGCCAGCAGCGAGGGACTAGCGGGAAAAAGAAATACGCAGTATTTT. Translated, it gives CASSEGLAGKRNTQYF.

This rearrangement joins TRBV6-5 to TRBJ2-7; 7 positions match TRBD2. Trimming removed 0 bases from V and 3 bases from J; junction bases left unmatched: 8. Germline V lookup: CDR1 MNHEY, CDR2 SVGAGI. The CDR3 is 16 residues long. This CDR3 is CASSYSIGRLGYEQYF. CDR3 DNA sequence: TGTGCCAGCAGTTACTCGATCGGGAGGCTGGGCTACGAGCAGTACTTC.

J is TRBJ1-1 and V is TRBV5-1, with TRBD1 matching 7 bases. CDR1 is SGHRS and CDR2 is YFSETQ in the germline V gene. This CDR3 has 15 amino acids. The V and J ends lost 5 bases and 3 bases, in that order; junction bases with no gene match: 10. DNA of the CDR3: TGCGCCAGCAGTCTGACAGGGAACACTGACACTGAAGCTTTCTTT. Translated, it gives CASSLTGNTDTEAFF.

The chain has TRBV14 and TRBJ2-3; D gene ambiguous. V was pared by 0 bases and J by 1 base, with 8 bases between. This CDR3 region has 15 residues. Germline V gene sequence: CDR1 SGHDN, CDR2 FVKESK. The chain's CDR3 is CASSQDLGGTDTQYF. CDR3 DNA sequence: TGTGCCAGCAGCCAAGATCTTGGGGGCACAGATACGCAGTATTTT.

This chain links TRBV5-1 with TRBJ2-7; D is undetermined. Germline CDR1 SGHRS, CDR2 YFSETQ. The ends were cut back, 3 bases at V and 6 bases at J, with 10 bases in the middle. The CDR3 covers 12 residues. CDR3 sequence reads: CASSSDESEQYF. CDR3 nucleotides: TGCGCCAGCAGCTCGGACGAATCCGAGCAGTACTTC.

This chain joins TRBV27 and TRBJ2-3; a possible D gene is TRBD2 (6 bases). The V end lost 1 base, the J end lost 2 bases, and 13 bases lay between the germline ends. This CDR3 comprises 16 residues. Germline values: CDR1 MNHEY, CDR2 SMNVEV (reference sequence). This CDR3 is CASSLYSGGNTDTQYF. CDR3 coding DNA: TGTGCCAGCAGTTTATATTCGGGCGGGAACACAGATACGCAGTATTTT.

The chain combines TRBV30 with TRBJ2-2, with D uncertain. Between the trimmed V and J ends, which lost 1 base and 0 bases, there was a span of 3 bases. Germline CDR1 reads GTSNPN; CDR2 reads SVGIG (reference sequence). This CDR3 comprises 13 residues. The CDR3 loop is CAWSAANTGELFF. In DNA form, the CDR3 reads TGTGCCTGGAGTGCGGCGAACACCGGGGAGCTGTTTTTT.

The chain carries TRBV30 and TRBJ2-2; 10 positions match TRBD1. CDR1 GTSNPN and CDR2 SVGIG come from the germline V gene (reference sequence). The trim removed 6 bases at V and 4 bases at J, leaving 8 bases unmatched. This CDR3 comprises 15 residues. The chain's CDR3 is CACDPGQGSTGELFF. CDR3 coding DNA: TGTGCCTGTGACCCGGGACAGGGGTCCACCGGGGAGCTGTTTTTT.

V usage is TRBV6-1 and J usage is TRBJ1-3, with 10 positions matching TRBD1. The CDR3 spans 19 residues. J gave up 4 bases and V 3 bases, and 15 bases lay outside the gene matches. Per the germline V gene, CDR1 is MNHNS and CDR2 is SASEGT. The CDR3 nucleotides read TGTGCCAGCAGTGAGTTCGGGACAGGGGTGCCTCGGCCCGGAAACACCATATATTTT. This encodes CASSEFGTGVPRPGNTIYF.

The chain links TRBV7-2 to TRBJ1-4, with a weak D call TRBD1 (5 bases). This CDR3 contains 17 residues. V gave up 0 bases and J gave up 0 bases, with 11 bases separating them. The germline CDR1 and CDR2 sequences are SGHTA and FQGNSA. The CDR3 DNA is TGTGCCAGCAGCTTAGCGGGGGGATGGGCAACTAATGAAAAACTGTTTTTT. Protein: CASSLAGGWATNEKLFF.

The chain employs TRBV11-2 and TRBJ1-3; possibly TRBD1 for D (6 bases). The CDR3 contains 15 residues. From germline, CDR1 is SGHAT and CDR2 FQNNGV. With 4 bases removed from V and 1 base from J, the gap between germline ends came to 11 bases. The CDR3 reads CASSSQGSSGNTIYF. As DNA, the CDR3 is TGTGCCAGCAGCTCTCAGGGGTCGTCTGGAAACACCATATATTTT.

This sequence joins TRBV24-1 and TRBJ2-2, with unresolved D. This CDR3 contains 14 residues. The ends were cut back, 12 bases at V and 4 bases at J, with 17 bases in the middle. Per germline, CDR1 KGHDR and CDR2 SFDVKD. CDR3 DNA: TGTGCCTCTCAGGCTCCCCTCCCCACCGGGGAGCTGTTTTTT. Protein product: CASQAPLPTGELFF.

This clone was seen a single time. Germline and junction disagree at one end, which may indicate a read error. V usage is TRBV7-9 and J usage is TRBJ1-1; D not certain. The length of the CDR3 is 14 residues. Germline V gives CDR1 SEHNR, CDR2 FQNEAQ (reference sequence). CDR3 nucleotide sequence: TGTGCCAGCAGCTCCGGGATAGCGAACGCTGAAGCTTTCTTT. Translation gives CASSSGIANAEAFF.

This chain joins TRBV27 and TRBJ2-2; D not certain. Germline V gene sequence: CDR1 MNHEY, CDR2 SMNVEV (reference sequence). Trimming cost V 4 bases and J 6 bases, with 3 bases left between them. This CDR3 is built from 11 residues. For the CDR3, the DNA is TGTGCCAGCAGTTCGCCCGGGGAGCTGTTTTTT. Amino acid sequence: CASSSPGELFF.

The rearrangement links TRBV21-1 to TRBJ2-2; TRBD1, as called in the table, went unchecked against the DNA. TRBV21-1 represents a pseudogene. This CDR3 is built from 14 residues. The CDR3 bases are TGTGCCAGAGGGCCCTTTGAAGGGGCCGGGGAGCTGTTTTTT. Translated: CARGPFEGAGELFF.

The chain joins TRBV6-4 to TRBJ2-1; TRBD2 agrees at 14 bases. V lost 4 bases, J lost 2 bases, and 10 bases stayed unmatched. Germline CDR1 MRHNA, CDR2 SNTAGT. The CDR3 is 19 residues long. Here the CDR3 reads CASSGKTSGGDRAYNEQFF. Written as DNA, the CDR3 is TGTGCCAGCAGTGGGAAGACTAGCGGGGGGGACCGGGCCTACAATGAGCAGTTCTTC.

The chain combines TRBV11-3 with TRBJ2-1; TRBD1 might be the D (6 bases). V lost 2 bases and J 7 bases, leaving 9 bases between the germline ends. This CDR3 is 13 amino acids long. Germline V gene lookup returns CDR1 SGHNT and CDR2 YENEEA. This CDR3 reads CASSLRGWNEQFF. DNA of the CDR3: TGTGCCAGCAGCTTAAGGGGGTGGAATGAGCAGTTCTTC.

Details on this clone: One end of the junction fails to match germline, which may point to a read error. The genes are TRBV7-2 and TRBJ2-2; D remains unclear. CDR1 and CDR2 (germline): SGHTA, FQGNSA. The CDR3 has 14 residues. As DNA, the CDR3 is TGTGCCAGCAGCCGCCCGTTGAACGCCGGGGAGCTGTTTTTT. It is translated as CASSRPLNAGELFF.

CDR3 amino acids: CASSLTSGGTDTQYF. In nucleotides, the CDR3 is TGTGCCAGCAGCTTGACTAGCGGGGGCACAGATACGCAGTATTTT. This sequence joins TRBV7-9 and TRBJ2-3; 11 bases are a match to TRBD2. The CDR3 has 15 amino acids. CDR1 is SEHNR and CDR2 is FQNEAQ in the germline V gene (reference sequence). The V gene end was trimmed by 3 bases and the J gene end by 1 base; junction bases not matched to a gene: 0.

The J gene is TRBJ2-1, the V gene TRBV6-2 or TRBV6-3; D unclear. Germline CDR1 MNHEY, CDR2 SVGEGT. Trimming pared 5 bases from V and 10 bases from J, leaving 15 bases between. The CDR3 runs 13 residues. Here the CDR3 DNA reads TGTGCCAGCAGTCGTGCCAGCTTCAGCGAGCAGTTCTTC. It translates to CASSRASFSEQFF.

The chain is built from TRBV6-6 and TRBJ1-3; maybe TRBD1 (5 bases). Germline CDR1 is MNHNY and CDR2 is SVGAGI (reference sequence). V was cut by 7 bases and J by 4 bases, with 11 bases left in between. The CDR3 is made up of 13 amino acids. CDR3 sequence (DNA): TGTGCCAGCATAAGGGACGTAGGAAACACCATATATTTT. It yields the protein CASIRDVGNTIYF.

The chain combines TRBV18 with TRBJ2-1; TRBD2 might be the D (5 bases). The CDR3 extends over 14 amino acids. Germline V CDR1 and CDR2: KGHSH, LQKENI. The V and J ends lost 2 bases and 8 bases respectively, with 13 bases between them. CDR3 in amino acids: CASSPDPSLDEQFF. CDR3 sequence (DNA): TGTGCCAGCTCACCAGATCCTAGCCTCGATGAGCAGTTCTTC.

V is TRBV6-5 and J is TRBJ1-3; 7 bases align to TRBD1. The CDR3 length is 15 residues. The germline gives CDR1 MNHEY, CDR2 SVGAGI. Trimming at V came to 4 bases and at J to 0 bases, leaving 3 bases not matched to a gene. The CDR3 spells CASSSTGDSGNTIYF. As DNA, the CDR3 is TGTGCCAGCAGTTCTACAGGGGACTCTGGAAACACCATATATTTT.

The rearrangement uses TRBV11-2 and TRBJ1-3, with D unresolved. Trimming left V 3 bases short and J 1 base short, with 7 bases between. CDR3 length: 14 residues. From germline, CDR1 is SGHAT and CDR2 FQNNGV. The CDR3 sequence: CASSFARSGNTIYF. For the CDR3, the DNA is TGTGCCAGCAGCTTTGCACGATCTGGAAACACCATATATTTT.

The rearrangement links TRBV5-4 to TRBJ1-3; no reliable D call. V lost 1 base to trimming and J lost 0 bases, with 5 bases between them. Per the germline V gene, CDR1 is SGHNT and CDR2 is YYREEE (reference sequence). The CDR3 extends over 14 amino acids. The DNA of the CDR3 is TGTGCCAGCAGCTTGTACGGCTCTGGAAACACCATATATTTT. Amino acid sequence: CASSLYGSGNTIYF.